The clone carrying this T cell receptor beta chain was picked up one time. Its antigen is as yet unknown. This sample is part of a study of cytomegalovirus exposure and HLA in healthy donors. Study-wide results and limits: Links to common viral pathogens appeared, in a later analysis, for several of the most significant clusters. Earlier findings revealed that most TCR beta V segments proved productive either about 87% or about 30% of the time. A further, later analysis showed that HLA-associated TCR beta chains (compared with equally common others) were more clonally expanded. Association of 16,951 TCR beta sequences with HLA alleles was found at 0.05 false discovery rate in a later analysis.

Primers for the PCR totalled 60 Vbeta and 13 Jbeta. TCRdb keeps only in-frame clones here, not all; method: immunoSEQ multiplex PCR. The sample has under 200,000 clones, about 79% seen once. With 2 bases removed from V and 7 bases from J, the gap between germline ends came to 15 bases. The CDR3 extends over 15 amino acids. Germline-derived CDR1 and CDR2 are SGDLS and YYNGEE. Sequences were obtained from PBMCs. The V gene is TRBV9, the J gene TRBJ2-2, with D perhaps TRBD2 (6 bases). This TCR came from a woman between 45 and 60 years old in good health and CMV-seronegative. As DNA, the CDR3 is TGTGCCAGCAGCGTTAGGGGCGGGGTTGACGGGGAGCTGTTTTTT. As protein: CASSVRGGVDGELFF.